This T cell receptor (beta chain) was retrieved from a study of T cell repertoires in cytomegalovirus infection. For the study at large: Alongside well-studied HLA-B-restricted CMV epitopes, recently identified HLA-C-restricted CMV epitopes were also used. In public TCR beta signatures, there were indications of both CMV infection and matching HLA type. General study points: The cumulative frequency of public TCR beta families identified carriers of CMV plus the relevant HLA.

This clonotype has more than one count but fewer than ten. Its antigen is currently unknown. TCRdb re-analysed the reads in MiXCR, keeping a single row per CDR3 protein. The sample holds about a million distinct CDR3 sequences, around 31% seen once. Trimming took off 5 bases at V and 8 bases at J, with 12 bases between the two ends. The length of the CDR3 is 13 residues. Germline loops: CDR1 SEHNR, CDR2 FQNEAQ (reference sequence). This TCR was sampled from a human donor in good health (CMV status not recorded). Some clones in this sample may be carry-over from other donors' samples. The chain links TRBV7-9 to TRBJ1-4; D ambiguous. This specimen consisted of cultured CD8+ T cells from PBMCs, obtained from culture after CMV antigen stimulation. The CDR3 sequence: CASSPRAREKLFF. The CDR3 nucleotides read TGTGCCAGCAGCCCAAGGGCACGAGAAAAACTGTTTTTT.